The present T cell receptor beta chain was sequenced within a study of blood T cell repertoires in COVID-19. Overall study context: COVID-19 samples from acute and convalescent phases originated in the United States, Italy and Spain.

This table comes from immunoSEQ multiplex PCR, and its TCRdb copy is limited to in-frame clones, with some not included. The sample yields about 180,000 clones, around 85% seen once. Sequencing used peripheral blood. The source of this sequence is a woman older than 75 with acute or convalescent COVID-19.

This CDR3 reads CASSPPGALTYEQYF. CDR3 nucleotide sequence: TGTGCCAGCAGTCCCCCAGGGGCCCTTACCTACGAGCAGTACTTC. The chain is built from TRBV6-5 and TRBJ2-7; D perhaps matches TRBD1 (6 bases). The CDR3 spans 15 residues. Germline V gives CDR1 MNHEY, CDR2 SVGAGI. V lost 5 bases and J lost 2, with 16 bases in between.